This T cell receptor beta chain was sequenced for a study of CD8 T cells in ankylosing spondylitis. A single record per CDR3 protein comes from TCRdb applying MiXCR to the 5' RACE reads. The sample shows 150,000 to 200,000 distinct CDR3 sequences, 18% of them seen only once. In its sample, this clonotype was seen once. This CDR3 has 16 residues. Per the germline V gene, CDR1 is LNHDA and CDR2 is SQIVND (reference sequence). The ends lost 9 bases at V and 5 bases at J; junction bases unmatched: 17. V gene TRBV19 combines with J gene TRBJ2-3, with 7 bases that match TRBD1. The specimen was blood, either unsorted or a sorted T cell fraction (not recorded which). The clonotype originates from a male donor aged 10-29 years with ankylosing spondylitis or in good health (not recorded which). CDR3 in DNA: TGTGCCAGCAGACCTAACAGGGGAGTTGTCAAAGATACGCAGTATTTT. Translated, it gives CASRPNRGVVKDTQYF.